The 8 T cell receptor beta chains reported below all come from one sample, sequenced in a study of blood T cells in healthy people across ages. Through a sample-barcoded 5' primer and a J-beta primer mix, a second PCR was run for roughly 6 to 12 cycles. In TCRdb, the 5' RACE reads were re-called with MiXCR into one record per CDR3 protein. The sample lists hundreds of thousands of distinct CDR3 sequences; 46% were seen once. Material for sequencing was blood. The receptor source for this set is a man older than 75 in good health.

The chain recombines TRBV7-9 with TRBJ2-7; D tentatively fits TRBD1 or TRBD2 (5 bases each). CDR3 length equals 15 residues. In germline, CDR1 is SEHNR, CDR2 FQNEAQ (reference sequence). With 0 bases removed from V and 1 base from J, the gap between germline ends came to 10 bases. The CDR3 region has the DNA TGTGCCAGCAGCTTAGCGAGGGGCTCTTCCTACGAGCAGTACTTC. Translated: CASSLARGSSYEQYF.

The chain uses TRBV9 and TRBJ1-4; 10 nucleotides match TRBD1. The J segment lost 8 bases and the V segment lost 4 bases, leaving 11 bases of the junction unmatched. CDR1 and CDR2 (germline): SGDLS, YYNGEE. The CDR3 is 16 residues long. Here the CDR3 reads CASSNNGQGVREKLFF. CDR3 nucleotide sequence: TGTGCCAGCAGCAACAATGGACAGGGGGTGAGGGAAAAACTGTTTTTT. Full variable domain (remainder filled in from reference TRBV9 and TRBJ1-4): DSGVTQTPKHLITATGQRVTLRCSPRSGDLSVYWYQQSLDQGLQFLIQYYNGEERAKGNILERFSAQQFPDLHSELNLSSLELGDSALYFCASSNNGQGVREKLFFGSGTQLSVL.

The chain is built from TRBV10-3 and TRBJ2-1, with D perhaps matching TRBD2 (5 bases). CDR1 and CDR2 (germline): ENHRY, SYGVKD. The CDR3 is 12 amino acids. V gave up 4 bases and J gave up 10 bases, with 11 bases separating them. CDR3 sequence: CAISVEGWEQFF. CDR3 DNA sequence: TGTGCCATCAGTGTCGAGGGATGGGAGCAGTTCTTC.

This clonotype came up a few times. The chain has TRBV2 and TRBJ2-1; 11 nucleotides match TRBD1. The CDR3 totals 13 residues. Trimming cost V 10 bases and J 9 bases; bases outside gene matches: 8. The germline V gene has CDR1 SNHLY and CDR2 FYNNEI. Here the CDR3 reads CATHRDRGIEQFF. As DNA, the CDR3 is TGTGCCACTCACCGGGACAGGGGGATTGAGCAGTTCTTC.

This clonotype was observed a few times. This chain joins TRBV12-3 or TRBV12-4 and TRBJ2-1, with D possibly TRBD1 on 7 matching bases. The CDR3 consists of 15 residues. Trimming pared 4 bases from V and 7 bases from J, leaving 17 bases between. Here the CDR3 DNA reads TGTGCCAGCAGTTCGCAGGGGGGATTCTCGAATGAGCAGTTCTTC. Protein sequence: CASSSQGGFSNEQFF.

This clonotype was seen repeatedly, ten times or more. CDR3 residues: CASSLSQLGETQYF. CDR3 nucleotides: TGCGCCAGCAGCTTGTCCCAACTCGGAGAGACCCAGTACTTC. The V call is TRBV5-1, the J call TRBJ2-5; D not resolved. This CDR3 region has 14 residues. Trimming removed 1 base at V and 4 bases at J, with 11 bases between. Germline CDR1 reads SGHRS; CDR2 reads YFSETQ.

The sample holds one count of this clonotype. Being one base from a much bigger clone, this may be a read error. This chain links TRBV20-1 with TRBJ2-7, with D perhaps being TRBD1 or TRBD2 (5 bases each). The CDR3 runs to 15 residues. CDR1 DFQATT and CDR2 SNEGSKA come from the germline V gene (reference sequence). CDR3: CSTRDLGASPYEQYF. CDR3 coding DNA: TGCAGTACTAGAGATCTTGGGGCCTCTCCCTACGAGCAGTACTTC.

This clonotype was counted between two and nine times. The chain carries TRBV4-2 and TRBJ2-1; 7 bases fit TRBD2. The ends lost 1 base at V and 3 bases at J; junction bases unmatched: 6. Germline V gene lookup returns CDR1 LGHNA and CDR2 YNFKEQ. The CDR3 consists of 16 residues. Here the CDR3 DNA reads TGTGCCAGCAGCCAAGGGACTAGTTTGAGCTACAATGAGCAGTTCTTC. Amino acid sequence: CASSQGTSLSYNEQFF.